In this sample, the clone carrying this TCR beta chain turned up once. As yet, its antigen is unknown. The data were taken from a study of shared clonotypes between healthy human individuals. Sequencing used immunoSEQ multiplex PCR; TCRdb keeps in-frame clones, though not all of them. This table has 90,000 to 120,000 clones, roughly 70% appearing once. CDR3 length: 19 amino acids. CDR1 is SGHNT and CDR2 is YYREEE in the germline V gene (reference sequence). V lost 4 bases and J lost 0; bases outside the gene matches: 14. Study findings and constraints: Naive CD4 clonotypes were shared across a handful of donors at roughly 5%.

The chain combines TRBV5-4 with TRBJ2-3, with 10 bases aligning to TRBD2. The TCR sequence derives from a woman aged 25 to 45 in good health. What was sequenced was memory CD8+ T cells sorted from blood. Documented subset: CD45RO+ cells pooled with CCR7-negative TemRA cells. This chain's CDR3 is CASSPPLAGAGGSTDTQYF. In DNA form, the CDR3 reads TGTGCCAGCAGCCCGCCTCTAGCGGGAGCGGGTGGTAGCACAGATACGCAGTATTTT. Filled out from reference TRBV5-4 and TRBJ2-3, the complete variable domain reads ETGVTQSPTHLIKTRGQQVTLRCSSQSGHNTVSWYQQALGQGPQFIFQYYREEENGRGNFPPRFSGLQFPNYSSELNVNALELDDSALYLCASSPPLAGAGGSTDTQYFGPGTRLTVL.